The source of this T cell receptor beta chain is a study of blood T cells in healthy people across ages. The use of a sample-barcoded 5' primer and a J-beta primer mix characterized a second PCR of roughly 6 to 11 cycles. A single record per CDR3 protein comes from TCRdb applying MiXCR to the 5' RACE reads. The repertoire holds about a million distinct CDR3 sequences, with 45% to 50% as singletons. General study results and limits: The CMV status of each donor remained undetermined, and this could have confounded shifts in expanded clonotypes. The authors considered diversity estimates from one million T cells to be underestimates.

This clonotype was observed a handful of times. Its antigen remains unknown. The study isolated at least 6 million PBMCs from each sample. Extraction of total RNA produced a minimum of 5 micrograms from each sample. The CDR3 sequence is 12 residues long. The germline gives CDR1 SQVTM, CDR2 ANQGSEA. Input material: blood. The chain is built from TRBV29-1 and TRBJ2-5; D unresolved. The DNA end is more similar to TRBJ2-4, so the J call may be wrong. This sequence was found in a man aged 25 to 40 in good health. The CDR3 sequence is CSVGDGWNIQYF. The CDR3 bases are TGCAGCGTTGGCGACGGGTGGAACATTCAGTACTTC.